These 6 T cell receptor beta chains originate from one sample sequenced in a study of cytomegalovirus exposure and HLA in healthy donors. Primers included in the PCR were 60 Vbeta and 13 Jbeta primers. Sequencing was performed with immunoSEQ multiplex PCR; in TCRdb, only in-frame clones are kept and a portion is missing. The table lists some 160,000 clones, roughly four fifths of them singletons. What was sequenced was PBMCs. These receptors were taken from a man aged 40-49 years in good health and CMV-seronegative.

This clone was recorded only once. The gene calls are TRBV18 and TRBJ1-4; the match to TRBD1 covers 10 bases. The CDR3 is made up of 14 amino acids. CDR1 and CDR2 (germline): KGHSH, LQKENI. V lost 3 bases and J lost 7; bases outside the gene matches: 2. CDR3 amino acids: CASSPGDRGEKLFF. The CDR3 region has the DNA TGTGCCAGCTCACCCGGGGACAGGGGTGAAAAACTGTTTTTT.

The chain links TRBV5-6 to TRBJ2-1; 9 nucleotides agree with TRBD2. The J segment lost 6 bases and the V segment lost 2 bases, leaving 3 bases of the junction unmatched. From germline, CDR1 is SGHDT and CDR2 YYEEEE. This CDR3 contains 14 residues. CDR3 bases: TGTGCCAGCAGCTTCCGGCGGGAGGGCAATGAGCAGTTCTTC. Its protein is CASSFRREGNEQFF. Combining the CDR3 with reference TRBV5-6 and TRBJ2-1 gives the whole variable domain DAGVTQSPTHLIKTRGQQVTLRCSPKSGHDTVSWYQQALGQGPQFIFQYYEEEERQRGNFPDRFSGHQFPNYSSELNVNALLLGDSALYLCASSFRREGNEQFFGPGTRLTVL.

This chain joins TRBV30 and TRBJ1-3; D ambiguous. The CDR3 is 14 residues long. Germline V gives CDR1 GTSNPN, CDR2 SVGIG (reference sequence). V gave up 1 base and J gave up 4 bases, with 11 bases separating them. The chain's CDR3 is CAWSEQVTGNTIYF. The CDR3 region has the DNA TGTGCCTGGAGTGAGCAAGTTACCGGAAACACCATATATTTT.

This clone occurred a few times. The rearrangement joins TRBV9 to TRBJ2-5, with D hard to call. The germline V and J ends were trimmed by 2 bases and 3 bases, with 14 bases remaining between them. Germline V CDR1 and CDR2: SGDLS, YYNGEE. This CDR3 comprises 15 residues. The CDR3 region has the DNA TGTGCCAGCAGCGTCGGCCCCGCACGGGAAGAGACCCAGTACTTC. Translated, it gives CASSVGPAREETQYF.

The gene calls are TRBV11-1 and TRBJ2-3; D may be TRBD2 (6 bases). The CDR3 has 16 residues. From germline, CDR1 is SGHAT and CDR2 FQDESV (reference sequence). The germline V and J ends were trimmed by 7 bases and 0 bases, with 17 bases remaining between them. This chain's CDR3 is CASIRRPSGSTDTQYF. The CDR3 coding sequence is TGTGCCAGCATCCGACGGCCCAGCGGGAGCACAGATACGCAGTATTTT.

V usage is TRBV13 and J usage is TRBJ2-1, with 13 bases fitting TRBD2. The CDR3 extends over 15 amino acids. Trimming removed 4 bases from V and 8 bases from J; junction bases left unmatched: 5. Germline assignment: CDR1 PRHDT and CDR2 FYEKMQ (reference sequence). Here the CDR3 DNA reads TGTGCCAGCAGCTCCCGGGGACTAGCGGGATATGAGCAGTTCTTC. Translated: CASSSRGLAGYEQFF. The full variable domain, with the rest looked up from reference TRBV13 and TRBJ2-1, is AAGVIQSPRHLIKEKRETATLKCYPIPRHDTVYWYQQGPGQDPQFLISFYEKMQSDKGSIPDRFSAQQFSDYHSELNMSSLELGDSALYFCASSSRGLAGYEQFFGPGTRLTVL.